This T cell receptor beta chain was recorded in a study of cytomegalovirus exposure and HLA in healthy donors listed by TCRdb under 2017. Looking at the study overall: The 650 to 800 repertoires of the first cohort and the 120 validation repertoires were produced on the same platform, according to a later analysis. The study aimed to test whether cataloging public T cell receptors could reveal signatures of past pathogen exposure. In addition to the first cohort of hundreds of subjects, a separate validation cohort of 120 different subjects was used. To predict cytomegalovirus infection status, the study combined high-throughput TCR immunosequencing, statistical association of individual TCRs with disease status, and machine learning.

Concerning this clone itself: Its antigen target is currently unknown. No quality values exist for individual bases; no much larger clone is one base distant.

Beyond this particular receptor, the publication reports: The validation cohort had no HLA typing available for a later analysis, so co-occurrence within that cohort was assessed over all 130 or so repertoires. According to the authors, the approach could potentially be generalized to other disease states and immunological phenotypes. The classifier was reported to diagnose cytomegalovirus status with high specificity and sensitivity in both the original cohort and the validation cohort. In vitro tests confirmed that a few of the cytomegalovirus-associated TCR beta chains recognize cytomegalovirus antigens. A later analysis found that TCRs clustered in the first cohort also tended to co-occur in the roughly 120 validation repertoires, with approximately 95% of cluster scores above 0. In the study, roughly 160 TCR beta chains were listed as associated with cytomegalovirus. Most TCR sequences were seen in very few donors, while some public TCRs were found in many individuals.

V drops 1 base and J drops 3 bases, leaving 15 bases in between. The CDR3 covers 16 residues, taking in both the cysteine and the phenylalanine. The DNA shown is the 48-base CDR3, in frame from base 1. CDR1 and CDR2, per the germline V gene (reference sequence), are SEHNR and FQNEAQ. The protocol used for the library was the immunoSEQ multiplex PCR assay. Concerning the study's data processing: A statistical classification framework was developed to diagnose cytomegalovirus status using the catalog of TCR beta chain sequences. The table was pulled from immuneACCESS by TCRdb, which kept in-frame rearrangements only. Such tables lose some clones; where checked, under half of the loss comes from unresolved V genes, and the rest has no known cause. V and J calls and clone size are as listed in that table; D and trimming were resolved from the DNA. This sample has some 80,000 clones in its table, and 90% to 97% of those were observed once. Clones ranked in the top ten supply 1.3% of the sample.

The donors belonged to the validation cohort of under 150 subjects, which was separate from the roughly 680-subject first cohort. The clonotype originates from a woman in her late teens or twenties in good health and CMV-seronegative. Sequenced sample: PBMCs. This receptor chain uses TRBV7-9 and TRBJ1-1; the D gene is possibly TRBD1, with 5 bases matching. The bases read TGTGCCAGCAGCTTAGGGGGACTTCAGGAATACACTGAAGCTTTCTTT. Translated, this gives CASSLGGLQEYTEAFF.